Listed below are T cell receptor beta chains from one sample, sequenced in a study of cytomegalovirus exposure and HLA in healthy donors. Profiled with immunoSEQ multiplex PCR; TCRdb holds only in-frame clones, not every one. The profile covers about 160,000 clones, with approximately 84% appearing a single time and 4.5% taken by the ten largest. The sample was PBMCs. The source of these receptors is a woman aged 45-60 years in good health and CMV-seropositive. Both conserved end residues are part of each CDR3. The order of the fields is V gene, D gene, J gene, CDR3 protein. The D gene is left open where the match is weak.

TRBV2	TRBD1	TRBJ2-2	CASSGSQGALWAGELFF
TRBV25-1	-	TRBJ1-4	CASSEGVSTTNEKLFF
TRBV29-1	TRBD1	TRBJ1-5	CSVGGGQGGQPQHF
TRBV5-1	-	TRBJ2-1	CASSLYLAPRSFSYNEQFF
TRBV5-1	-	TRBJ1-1	CASSLVFDSGWNTEAFF
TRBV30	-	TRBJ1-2	CAWSVSGSGYTF
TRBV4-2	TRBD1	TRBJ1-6	CASSQEALTGASPLHF
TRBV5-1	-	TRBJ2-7	CASSLGSAISYEQYF
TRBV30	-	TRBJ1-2	CAWSGGDYGYTF
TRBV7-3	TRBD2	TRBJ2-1	CASSSNGGANEQFF
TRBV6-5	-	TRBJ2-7	CAVQGSYEQYF
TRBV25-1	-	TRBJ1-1	CASSDLTGMNTEAFF
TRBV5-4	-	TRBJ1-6	CASSLGRGLNNSPLHF
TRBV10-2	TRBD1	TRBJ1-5	CASSMTGPDQPQHF
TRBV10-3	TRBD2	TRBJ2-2	CAIRTGLAGGGVGELFF
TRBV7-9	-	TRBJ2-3	CSSSLASPLSTDTQYF
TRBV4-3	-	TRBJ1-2	CASSQDEQGLANYGYTF
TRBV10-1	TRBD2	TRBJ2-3	CASSGGSGGLGDTQYF
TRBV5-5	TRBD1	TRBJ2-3	CASSLTGGITDTQYF
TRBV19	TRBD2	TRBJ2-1	CASSIAGGPYNEQFF
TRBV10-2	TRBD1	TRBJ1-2	CASSDSDRGWTNYGYTF
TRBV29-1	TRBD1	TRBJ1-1	CSVVAGGGHTEAFF
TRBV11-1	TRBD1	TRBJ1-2	CASTVDPQGAGYTF
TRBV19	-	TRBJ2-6	CASHFSGANVLTF
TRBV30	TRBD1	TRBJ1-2	CAWDPDRVGGYTF
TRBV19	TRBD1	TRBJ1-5	CASRGRRGTGGDQPQHF
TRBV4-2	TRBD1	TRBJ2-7	CASRAGTGFKYF
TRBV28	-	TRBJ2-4	CASSSDRMRGLAKNIQYF
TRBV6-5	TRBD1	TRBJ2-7	CASSYATGAVSREQYF
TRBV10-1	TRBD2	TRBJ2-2	CASSEGGANTGELFF
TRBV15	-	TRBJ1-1	CATSRPIRTEAFF
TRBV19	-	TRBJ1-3	CASSSAGNTIYF
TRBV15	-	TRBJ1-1	CATSNRDNPIAFF
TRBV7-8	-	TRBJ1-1	CASSFERENTEAFF
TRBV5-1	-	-	CASSLAGSGRHNGYEQYF
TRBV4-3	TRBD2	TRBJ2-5	CASSQDLWSGGDQETQYF